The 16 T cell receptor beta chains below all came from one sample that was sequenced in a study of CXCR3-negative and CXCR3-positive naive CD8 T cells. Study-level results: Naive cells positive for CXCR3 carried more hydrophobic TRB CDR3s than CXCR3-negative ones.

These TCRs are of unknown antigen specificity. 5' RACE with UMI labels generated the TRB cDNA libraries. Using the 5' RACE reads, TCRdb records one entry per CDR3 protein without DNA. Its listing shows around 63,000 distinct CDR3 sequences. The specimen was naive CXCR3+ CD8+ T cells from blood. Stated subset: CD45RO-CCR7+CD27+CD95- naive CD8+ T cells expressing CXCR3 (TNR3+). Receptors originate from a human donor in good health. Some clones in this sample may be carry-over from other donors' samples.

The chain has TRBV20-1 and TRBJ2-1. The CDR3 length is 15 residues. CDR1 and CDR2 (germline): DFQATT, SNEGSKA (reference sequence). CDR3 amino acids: CSASGVAGEDNEQFF.

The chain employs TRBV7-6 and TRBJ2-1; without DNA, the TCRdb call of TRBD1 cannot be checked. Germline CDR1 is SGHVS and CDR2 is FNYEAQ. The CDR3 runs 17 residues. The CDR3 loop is CASSLLFDSYNYNEQFF.

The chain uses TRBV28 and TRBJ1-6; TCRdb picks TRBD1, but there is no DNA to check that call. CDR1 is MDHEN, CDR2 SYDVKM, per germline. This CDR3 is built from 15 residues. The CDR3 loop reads CASRSNRDYNSPLHF.

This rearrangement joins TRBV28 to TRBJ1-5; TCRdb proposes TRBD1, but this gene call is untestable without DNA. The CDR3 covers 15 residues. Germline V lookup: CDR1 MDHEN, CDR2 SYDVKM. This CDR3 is CASSPGTGRREPQHF.

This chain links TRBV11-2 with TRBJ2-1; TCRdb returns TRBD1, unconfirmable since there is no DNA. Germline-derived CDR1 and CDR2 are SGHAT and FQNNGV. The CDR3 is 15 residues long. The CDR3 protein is CASSPTGAPYNEQFF.

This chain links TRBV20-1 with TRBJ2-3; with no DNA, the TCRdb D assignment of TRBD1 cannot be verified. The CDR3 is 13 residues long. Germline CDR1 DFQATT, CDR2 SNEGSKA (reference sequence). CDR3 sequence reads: CSAAGGATDTQYF.

This chain's CDR3 is CASTSGTTSTDTQYF. The rearrangement joins TRBV9 to TRBJ2-3; TCRdb designates TRBD1, a call that cannot be tested without DNA. Germline V gives CDR1 SGDLS, CDR2 YYNGEE. There are 15 residues in the CDR3.

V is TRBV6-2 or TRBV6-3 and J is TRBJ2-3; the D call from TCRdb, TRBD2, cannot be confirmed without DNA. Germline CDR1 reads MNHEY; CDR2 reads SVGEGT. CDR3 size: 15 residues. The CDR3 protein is CASRVGTLDTDTQYF.

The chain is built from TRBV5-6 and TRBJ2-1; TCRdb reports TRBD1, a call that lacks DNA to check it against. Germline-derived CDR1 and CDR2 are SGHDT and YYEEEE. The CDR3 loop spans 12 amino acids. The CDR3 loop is CASSQGANEQFF. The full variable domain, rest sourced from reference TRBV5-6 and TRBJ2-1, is DAGVTQSPTHLIKTRGQQVTLRCSPKSGHDTVSWYQQALGQGPQFIFQYYEEEERQRGNFPDRFSGHQFPNYSSELNVNALLLGDSALYLCASSQGANEQFFGPGTRLTVL.

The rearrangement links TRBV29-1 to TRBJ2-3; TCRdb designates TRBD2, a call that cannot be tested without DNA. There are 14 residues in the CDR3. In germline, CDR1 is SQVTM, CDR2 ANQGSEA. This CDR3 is CSVSGLDLSDTQYF.

CDR3 region: CASSDRTQPTEAFF. The gene calls are TRBV11-3 and TRBJ1-1; TCRdb reports TRBD1, a call that lacks DNA to check it against. The CDR3 is made up of 14 amino acids. Germline lookup yields CDR1 SGHNT and CDR2 YENEEA.

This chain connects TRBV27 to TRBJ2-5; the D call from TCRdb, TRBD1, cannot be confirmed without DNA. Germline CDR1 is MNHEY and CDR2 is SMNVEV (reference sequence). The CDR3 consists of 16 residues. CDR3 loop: CASSSGLPGAQETQYF.

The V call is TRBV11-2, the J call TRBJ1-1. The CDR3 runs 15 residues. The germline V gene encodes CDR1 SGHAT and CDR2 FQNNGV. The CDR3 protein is CASSLIRGPNTEAFF.

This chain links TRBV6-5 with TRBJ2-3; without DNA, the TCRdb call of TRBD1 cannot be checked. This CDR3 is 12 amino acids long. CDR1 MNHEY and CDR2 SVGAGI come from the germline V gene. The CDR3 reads CASSYQGHTQYF.

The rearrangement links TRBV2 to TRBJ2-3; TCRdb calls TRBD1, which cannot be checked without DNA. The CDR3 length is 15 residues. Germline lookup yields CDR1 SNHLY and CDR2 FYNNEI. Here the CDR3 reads CATPGDWGGTDTQYF.

CDR3 in amino acids: CASSLPPPGGAGTGELFF. The genes are TRBV12-3 or TRBV12-4 and TRBJ2-2; no DNA is available, so the TRBD2 call from TCRdb remains unchecked. The CDR3 has 18 residues.